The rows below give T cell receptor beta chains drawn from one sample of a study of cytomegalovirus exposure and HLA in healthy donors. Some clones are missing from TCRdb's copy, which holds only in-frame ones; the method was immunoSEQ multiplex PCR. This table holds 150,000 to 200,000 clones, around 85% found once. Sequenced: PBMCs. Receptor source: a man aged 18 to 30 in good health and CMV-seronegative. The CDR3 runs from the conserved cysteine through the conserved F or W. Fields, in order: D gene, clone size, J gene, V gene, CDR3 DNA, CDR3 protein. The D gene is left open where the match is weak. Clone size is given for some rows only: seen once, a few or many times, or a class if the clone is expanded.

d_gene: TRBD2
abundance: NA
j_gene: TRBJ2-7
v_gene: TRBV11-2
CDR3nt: TGTGCCAGCGAGGGACTAGCGGGAGGGGGCAGGGCCTACGAGCAGTACTTC
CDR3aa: CASEGLAGGGRAYEQYF

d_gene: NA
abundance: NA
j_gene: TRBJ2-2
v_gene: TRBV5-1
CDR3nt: TGCGCCAGCAGCTTAACGGACACCGGGGAGCTGTTTTTT
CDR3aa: CASSLTDTGELFF

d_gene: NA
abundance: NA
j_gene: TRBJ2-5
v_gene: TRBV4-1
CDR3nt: TGCGCCAGCAGCCGACTGAGCCGGGGTGGAGAGACCCAGTACTTC
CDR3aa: CASSRLSRGGETQYF

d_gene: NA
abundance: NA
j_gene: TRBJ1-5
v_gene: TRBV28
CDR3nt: TGTGCCAGCAGTTTAAAAGGGCTAGGGGGCAATCAGCCCCAGCATTTT
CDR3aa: CASSLKGLGGNQPQHF

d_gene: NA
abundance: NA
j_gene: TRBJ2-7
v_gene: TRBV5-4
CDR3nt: TGTGCCAGCAGCCCGGGACTCCTTTCCTACGAGCAGTACTTC
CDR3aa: CASSPGLLSYEQYF

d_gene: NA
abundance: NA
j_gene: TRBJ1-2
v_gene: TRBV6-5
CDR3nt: TGTGCCAGCAGTTACTTGGGGGGGGCCCATGGCTACACCTTC
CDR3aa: CASSYLGGAHGYTF

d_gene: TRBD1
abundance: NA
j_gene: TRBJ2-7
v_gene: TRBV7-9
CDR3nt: TGTGCCAGCAGCATCAGGGGGCCCATCTACGAGCAGTACTTC
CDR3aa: CASSIRGPIYEQYF

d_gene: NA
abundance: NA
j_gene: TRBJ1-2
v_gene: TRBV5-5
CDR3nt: TGTGCCAGCAGCTTGGAAGGGAGGAACTATGGCTACACCTTC
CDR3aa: CASSLEGRNYGYTF

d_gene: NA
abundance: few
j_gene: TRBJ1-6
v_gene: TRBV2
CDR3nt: TGTGCCAGCATTCAGAGTATGGGGCGGCGGAATTCACCCCTCCACTTT
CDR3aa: CASIQSMGRRNSPLHF

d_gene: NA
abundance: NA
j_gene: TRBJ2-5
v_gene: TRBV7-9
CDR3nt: TGTGCCAGCAGCCCCAGTACCGGGATCGACCAAGAGACCCAGTACTTC
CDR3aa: CASSPSTGIDQETQYF

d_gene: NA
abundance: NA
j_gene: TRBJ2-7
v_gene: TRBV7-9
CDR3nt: TGTTCCAGCAGCTTCTCCAATAGGGGACTGCCTGGACGTGAGTACTTC
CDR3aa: CSSSFSNRGLPGREYF

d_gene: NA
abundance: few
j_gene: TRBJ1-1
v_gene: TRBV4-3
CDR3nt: TGCGCCAGCAGCCAAGGGTGGGACTACACTGAAGCTTTCTTT
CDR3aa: CASSQGWDYTEAFF

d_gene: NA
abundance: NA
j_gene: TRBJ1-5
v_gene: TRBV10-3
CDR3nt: TGTGCCACCAGCCCGGTGAGCGTCAATCAGCCCCAGCATTTT
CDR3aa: CATSPVSVNQPQHF

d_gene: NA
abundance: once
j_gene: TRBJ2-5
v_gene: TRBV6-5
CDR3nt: TGTGCCAGCAGCCACAGAGAGACCCAGTACTTC
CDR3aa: CASSHRETQYF

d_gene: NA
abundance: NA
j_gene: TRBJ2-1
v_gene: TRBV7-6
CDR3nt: TGTGCCAGCAGCTTAGCGCGCCCCCCGAACAATGAGCAGTTCTTC
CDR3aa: CASSLARPPNNEQFF

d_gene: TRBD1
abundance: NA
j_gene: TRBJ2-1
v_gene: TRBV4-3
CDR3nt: TGCGCCAGCAGCCAAGAGGGACAGCCCTACAATGAGCAGTTCTTC
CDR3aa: CASSQEGQPYNEQFF

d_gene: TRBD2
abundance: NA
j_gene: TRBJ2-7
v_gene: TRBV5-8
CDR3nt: TGTGCCAGCAGCTTGGCACTAGCGGGAGACGAGCAGTACTTC
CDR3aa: CASSLALAGDEQYF

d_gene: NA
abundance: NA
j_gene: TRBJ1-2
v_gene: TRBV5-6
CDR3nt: TGTGCCAGCAGCAAACCGGACTATGGCTACACCTTC
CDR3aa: CASSKPDYGYTF

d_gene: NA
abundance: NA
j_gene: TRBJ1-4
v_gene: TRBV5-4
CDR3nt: TGTGCCAGCAGCCTTGGCACCCAGGGAGGAAATGAAAAACTGTTTTTT
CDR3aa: CASSLGTQGGNEKLFF

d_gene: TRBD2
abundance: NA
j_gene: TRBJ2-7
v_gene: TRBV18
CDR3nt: TGTGCCAGCTCGGAAAGCGGGAGCTACGAGCAGTACTTC
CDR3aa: CASSESGSYEQYF

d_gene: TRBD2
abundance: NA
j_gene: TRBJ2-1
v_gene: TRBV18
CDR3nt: TGTGCCAGCTCACCAGCGGGGGTCCCGAGGGGTGAGCAGTTCTTC
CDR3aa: CASSPAGVPRGEQFF

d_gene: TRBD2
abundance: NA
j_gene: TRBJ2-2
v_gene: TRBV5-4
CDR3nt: TGTGCCAGCAGCCCTGGACTAGCGGGCTCGAACACCGGGGAGCTGTTTTTT
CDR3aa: CASSPGLAGSNTGELFF

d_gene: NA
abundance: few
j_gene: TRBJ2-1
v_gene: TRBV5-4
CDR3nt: TGTGCCAGCAGCTTGCTCTTCCGCTCCTACAATGAGCAGTTCTTC
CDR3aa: CASSLLFRSYNEQFF

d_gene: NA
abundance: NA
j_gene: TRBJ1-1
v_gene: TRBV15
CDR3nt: TGTGCCACCAGCAGCCACGGGGGAACTGAAGCTTTCTTT
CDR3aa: CATSSHGGTEAFF

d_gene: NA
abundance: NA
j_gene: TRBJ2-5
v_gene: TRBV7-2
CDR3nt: TGTGCCAGCAGCTTTATTAGTTCCCTGTACCAAGAGACCCAGTACTTC
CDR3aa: CASSFISSLYQETQYF

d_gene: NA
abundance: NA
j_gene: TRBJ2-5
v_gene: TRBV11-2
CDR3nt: TGTGCCAGCAGCTTATGGGCAGGGAGGGAGACCCAGTACTTC
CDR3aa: CASSLWAGRETQYF

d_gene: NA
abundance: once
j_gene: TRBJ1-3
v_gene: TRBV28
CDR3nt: TGTGCCAGCAGTTTGTTGAGGTTCTACTCTGGAAACACCATATATTTT
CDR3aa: CASSLLRFYSGNTIYF

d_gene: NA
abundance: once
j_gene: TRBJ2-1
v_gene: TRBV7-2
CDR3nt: TGTGCCAGCAGCCCGGGTCATACCGGGGATGAGCAGTTCTTC
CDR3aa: CASSPGHTGDEQFF

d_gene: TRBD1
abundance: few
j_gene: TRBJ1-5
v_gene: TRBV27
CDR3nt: TGTGCCAGCACCGAAGGGACAGGGACTCAGCCCCAGCATTTT
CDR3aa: CASTEGTGTQPQHF

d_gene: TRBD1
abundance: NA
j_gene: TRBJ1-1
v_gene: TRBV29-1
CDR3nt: TGCAGCGTCCTTATAACAGGGGGTCCCGAAGCTTTCTTT
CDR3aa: CSVLITGGPEAFF

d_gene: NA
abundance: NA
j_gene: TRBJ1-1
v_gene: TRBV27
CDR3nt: TGTGCCAGCAGTTTATCGCGGGGGACTCTCACTGAAGCTTTCTTT
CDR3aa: CASSLSRGTLTEAFF

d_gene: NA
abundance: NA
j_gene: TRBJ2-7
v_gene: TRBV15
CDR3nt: TGTGCCACCGGGGCAGGAACCTACGAGCAGTACTTC
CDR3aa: CATGAGTYEQYF

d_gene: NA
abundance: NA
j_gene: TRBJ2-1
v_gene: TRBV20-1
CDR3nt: TGCAGTGCTAGGTTAACCGGGAGACAGTTCTTC
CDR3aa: CSARLTGRQFF

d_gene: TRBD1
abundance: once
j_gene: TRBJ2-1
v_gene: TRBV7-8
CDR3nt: TGTGCCAGCAGGGAGACAGGGACCCTCTACAATGAGCAGTTCTTC
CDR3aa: CASRETGTLYNEQFF

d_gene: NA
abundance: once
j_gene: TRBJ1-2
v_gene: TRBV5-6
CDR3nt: TGTGCCGGCTGGAGATCCGACCCCTATGGCTACACCTTC
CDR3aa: CAGWRSDPYGYTF

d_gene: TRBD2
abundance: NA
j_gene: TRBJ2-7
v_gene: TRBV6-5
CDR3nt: TGTGCCAGCAGTTACACTAGCGGGAGGACCTACGAGCAGTACTTC
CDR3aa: CASSYTSGRTYEQYF

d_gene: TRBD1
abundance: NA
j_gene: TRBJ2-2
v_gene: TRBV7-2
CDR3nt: TGTGCCAGCAGCTCCACAGGGGGCGCGGACACCGGGGAGCTGTTTTTT
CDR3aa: CASSSTGGADTGELFF

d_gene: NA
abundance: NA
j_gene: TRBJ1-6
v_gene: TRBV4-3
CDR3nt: TGCGCCAGCAGCCAAAAAGAGGTCTCACCCCTCCACTTT
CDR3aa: CASSQKEVSPLHF

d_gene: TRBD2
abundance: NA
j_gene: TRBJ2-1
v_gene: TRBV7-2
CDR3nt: TGTGCCAGCAGCCCAGTGGGCGGGGGGCTCGGGCGTGAGCAGTTCTTC
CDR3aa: CASSPVGGGLGREQFF

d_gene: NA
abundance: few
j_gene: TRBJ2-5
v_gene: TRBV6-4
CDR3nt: TGTGCCAGCACCATCAAAGGAGGCGAGCCTCAAGAGACCCAGTACTTC
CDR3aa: CASTIKGGEPQETQYF

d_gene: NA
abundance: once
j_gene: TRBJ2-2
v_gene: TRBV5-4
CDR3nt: TGTGCCAGCAGCAGCGCATACACCGGGGAGCTGTTTTTT
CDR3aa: CASSSAYTGELFF

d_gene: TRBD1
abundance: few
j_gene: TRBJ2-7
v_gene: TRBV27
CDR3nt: TGTGCCAGCAGTTTAGGGACAGGGGGCTTCGAGCAGTACTTC
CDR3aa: CASSLGTGGFEQYF

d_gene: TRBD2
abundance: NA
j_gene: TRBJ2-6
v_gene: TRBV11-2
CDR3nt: TGTGCCAGCAGCCGGGGACTAGCGGGAGGGGAGTCTGGGGCCAACGTCCTGACTTTC
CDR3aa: CASSRGLAGGESGANVLTF